This TCR beta chain originates from a study of blood T cell repertoires in COVID-19. Seattle-derived patients entered the study during active infection and were followed longitudinally. The ends were cut back, 7 bases at V and 4 bases at J, with 13 bases in the middle. The CDR3 loop spans 13 amino acids. Germline-derived CDR1 and CDR2 are SNHLY and FYNNEI. Data came from immunoSEQ multiplex PCR; TCRdb stores just in-frame clones and leaves some out. This sample has 150,000 to 200,000 clones; 94% occur once, and the top ten carry 0.6% to 0.9%. The count of this clone is one. Sequencing was carried out using peripheral blood. The source of this sequence is a man aged 25-45 years with COVID-19, enrolled during active disease. The rearrangement links TRBV2 to TRBJ2-5; D remains unclear. CDR3: CASTKTTGETQYF. CDR3 sequence (DNA): TGTGCCAGCACTAAGACGACGGGAGAGACCCAGTACTTC.